This TCR beta chain derives from a study of somatic mutations in cytotoxic T cells in rheumatoid arthritis. Study-level information: Patient blood (approximately 27 ml EDTA) was taken immediately after diagnosis and before treatment. Study-level findings and limits: Of 65 patients, fewer than 10 had a largest CD8+ clone that exceeded 20% of CD8+ cells.

Clones were sequenced by immunoSEQ multiplex PCR, and TCRdb holds only the in-frame ones, with some missing. Here the sample spans approximately 17,000 clones, about three quarters being singletons. Points on this clone: Its antigen remains unidentified.

Flow cytometry served to check the purity of CD4+ and CD8+ cells, which were isolated by positive magnetic bead selection. The CDR3 covers 15 residues. V was cut by 0 bases and J by 4 bases, with 12 bases left in between. Germline CDR1 is MNHNS and CDR2 is SASEGT. The chain has TRBV6-1 and TRBJ1-2; D unclear. The receptor was isolated from an adult with rheumatoid arthritis. The sequenced sample consisted of CD8+ T cells sorted from blood. Here the CDR3 reads CASSEAPRTAYGYTF. The DNA for the CDR3 is TGTGCCAGCAGTGAAGCGCCCAGGACCGCCTATGGCTACACCTTC.